Detailed here is one T cell receptor beta chain. The target antigen is unknown. These data are taken from a study of radiotherapy plus CTLA-4 blockade in lung cancer. Findings of the study overall: Reportedly, early blood T cell clone dynamics best predicted response, with interferon-beta. Expansion of tumor-derived TCR clones was observed in blood after radiotherapy plus ipilimumab.

With ipilimumab providing CTLA-4 blockade, focal radiation was administered to patients who had chemo-refractory metastatic non-small-cell lung cancer. Germline CDR1 is SGHDT and CDR2 is YYEEEE. V lost 4 bases and J 0 bases, leaving 10 bases between the germline ends. The CDR3 loop spans 14 amino acids. Here immunoSEQ multiplex PCR was the method, and the copy in TCRdb shows in-frame clones only, minus some. The sample carries 45,000 or so clones, around 73% recorded once. The sequenced sample was peripheral blood, obtained from a patient treated with radiotherapy plus ipilimumab. The chain uses TRBV5-6 and TRBJ1-1, with D uncertain. The clonotype was recovered from a human donor with non-small cell lung cancer who had a complete response to radiotherapy plus ipilimumab. CDR3 region: CASSRRQVNTEAFF. The CDR3 DNA follows: TGTGCCAGCAGCCGGCGTCAGGTGAACACTGAAGCTTTCTTT.